This TCR beta chain was recorded in a study of T cell changes during pregnancy in multiple sclerosis. The CDR3 is 15 amino acids. Losses at the gene ends were 6 bases for V and 0 bases for J; bases not matched to a gene: 5. From germline, CDR1 is LNHDA and CDR2 SQIVND (reference sequence). In regard to this clone: Other DNA variants within this sample encode the same CDR3.

Data came from immunoSEQ multiplex PCR; TCRdb stores just in-frame clones and leaves some out. The sample lists about 64,000 clones, roughly 88% seen once, with roughly 2.1% in the top ten. The material was peripheral blood, obtained in the second trimester of pregnancy. The source is a female donor in good health, enrolled as a control in a pregnancy study. The chain has TRBV19 and TRBJ1-5, with 7 positions matching TRBD1. The CDR3 sequence is CASRLDRASNQPQHF. In DNA form, the CDR3 reads TGTGCCAGTAGGCTAGACAGGGCTAGCAATCAGCCCCAGCATTTT.